The next 2 T cell receptor beta chains were all read from a single sample in a study of blood T cell repertoires in COVID-19. The assay was immunoSEQ multiplex PCR, and TCRdb's table has in-frame clones only and misses some. In the table there are around 53,000 clones, about 83% of which are singletons. Sequencing was carried out using peripheral blood. These receptors came from a woman in her sixties or seventies with COVID-19, enrolled during active disease.

The CDR3 bases are TGTGCCACCAGCAGAGCGACAGGGTTTAGCTACACCTTC. Protein product: CATSRATGFSYTF. The chain is built from TRBV15 and TRBJ1-2; the match to TRBD1 covers 7 bases. The V segment lost 1 base and the J segment 9 bases; nucleotides outside the gene matches: 5. From germline, CDR1 is LNHNV and CDR2 YYDKDF (reference sequence). The CDR3 contains 13 residues.

V and J are TRBV5-1 and TRBJ2-3; TRBD2 might be the D (6 bases). V was cut by 3 bases and J by 3 bases, with 14 bases left in between. There are 15 residues in the CDR3. Germline-derived CDR1 and CDR2 are SGHRS and YFSETQ. CDR3 sequence reads: CASSWGGAVTDTQYF. The CDR3 DNA is TGCGCCAGCAGCTGGGGCGGGGCGGTTACAGATACGCAGTATTTT.